This TCR beta chain was obtained from a study of blood T cells in healthy people across ages. Study context: T cells yielded about one barcoded beta molecule per two cells through template switching.

Caucasian, healthy and from Russia, the donors were aged between about 6 and 90. Peripheral blood from each donor was collected in a volume of approximately 10 milliliters. A second 7 to 11 cycle PCR used barcoded and J-beta primers. TCRdb re-analysed the 5' RACE reads in MiXCR, keeping a single row per CDR3 protein. The sample carries some 640,000 distinct CDR3 sequences, approximately 50% recorded once. Findings and limits, study-wide: Changes seen in expanded clonotypes were possibly confounded by donor CMV status left unknown.

As for this clonotype: The antigen remains unidentified.

The specimen was blood. The clonotype comes from a woman aged 55-69 years in good health.

The CDR3 sequence: CASSSQVEKLFF. The DNA of the CDR3 is TGTGCCAGCAGCTCACAGGTTGAAAAACTGTTTTTT. V usage is TRBV5-6 and J usage is TRBJ1-4; D is perhaps TRBD1 (5 bases). The CDR3 length is 12 residues. Germline CDR1 reads SGHDT; CDR2 reads YYEEEE. Trimming stripped 3 bases from V and 7 bases from J, with 7 bases between.